A single sample is the source of the 2 T cell receptor beta chains below, sequenced in a study of shared clonotypes between healthy human individuals. Method: immunoSEQ multiplex PCR; TCRdb's copy keeps in-frame clones and lacks some. The sample records about 2 million clones, 90% to 95% being singletons. Sequencing input: naive CD4+ T cells sorted from blood. Indicated subset: CD45RA+ positively selected. The receptors shown here come from a man between 18 and 29 years old in good health.

The rearrangement uses TRBV6-5 and TRBJ2-1, with D perhaps TRBD1 (7 bases). With 2 bases removed from V and 9 bases from J, the gap between germline ends came to 11 bases. Germline V CDR1 and CDR2: MNHEY, SVGAGI. The CDR3 is 13 amino acids. The DNA for the CDR3 is TGTGCCAGCAGTTACGGAGGGGACAGTGAGCAGTTCTTC. Its protein product is CASSYGGDSEQFF.

The CDR3 reads CASSSAKGYGYTF. CDR3 sequence (DNA): TGTGCCAGCAGTTCAGCCAAGGGCTATGGCTACACCTTC. The V call is TRBV7-8, the J call TRBJ1-2, with D hard to call. This CDR3 spans 13 amino acids. Trimming removed 6 bases from V and 4 bases from J, with 12 bases in between. In germline, CDR1 is SGHVS, CDR2 FQNEAQ.